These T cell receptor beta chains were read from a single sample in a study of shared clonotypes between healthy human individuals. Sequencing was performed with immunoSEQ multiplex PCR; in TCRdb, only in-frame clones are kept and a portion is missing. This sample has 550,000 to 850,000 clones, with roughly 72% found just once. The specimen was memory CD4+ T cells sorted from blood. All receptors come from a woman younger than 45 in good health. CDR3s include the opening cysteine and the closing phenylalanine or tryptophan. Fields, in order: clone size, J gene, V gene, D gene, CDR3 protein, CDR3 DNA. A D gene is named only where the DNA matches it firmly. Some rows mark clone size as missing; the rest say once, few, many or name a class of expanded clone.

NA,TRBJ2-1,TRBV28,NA,CASSYNRGGYNEQFF,TGTGCCAGCAGTTATAACAGGGGGGGCTACAATGAGCAGTTCTTC
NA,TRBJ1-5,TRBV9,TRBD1,CASSGGQASSNQPQHF,TGTGCCAGCAGCGGGGGACAGGCCTCTAGCAATCAGCCCCAGCATTTT
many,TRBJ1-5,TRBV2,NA,CASSELRDQPQHF,TGTGCCAGCAGTGAACTTCGAGATCAGCCCCAGCATTTT
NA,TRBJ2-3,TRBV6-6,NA,CASSYSRNADTQYF,TGTGCCAGCAGTTACTCCAGGAACGCAGATACGCAGTATTTT
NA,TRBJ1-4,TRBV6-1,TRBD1,CASSDLRGQGAEKLFF,TGTGCCAGCAGTGATTTGAGGGGACAGGGAGCCGAAAAACTGTTTTTT
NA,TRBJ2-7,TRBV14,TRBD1,CASSQSIGTGGSYEQYF,TGTGCCAGCAGCCAATCCATCGGGACAGGGGGGTCCTACGAGCAGTACTTC
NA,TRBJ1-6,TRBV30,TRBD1,CAWSSPGQGIPFNNSPLHF,TGTGCCTGGAGTTCCCCGGGACAGGGGATTCCCTTTAATAATTCACCCCTCCACTTT
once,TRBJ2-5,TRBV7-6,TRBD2,CASSVGTSDQETQYF,TGTGCCAGCAGCGTCGGGACTAGCGACCAAGAGACCCAGTACTTC
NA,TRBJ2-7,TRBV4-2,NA,CASSQEGQSFYEQYF,TGTGCCAGCAGCCAGGAGGGACAGTCATTCTACGAGCAGTACTTC
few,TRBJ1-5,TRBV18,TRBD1,CASSPLSGGGEQPQHF,TGTGCCAGCTCACCACTGAGTGGAGGGGGCGAACAGCCCCAGCATTTT
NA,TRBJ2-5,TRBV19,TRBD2,CASSIIGLAAQETQYF,TGTGCCAGTAGTATAATTGGACTAGCGGCGCAAGAGACCCAGTACTTC
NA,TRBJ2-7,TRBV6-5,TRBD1,CASSYSGTGDSQQYF,TGTGCCAGCAGTTACTCCGGGACAGGGGATTCCCAGCAGTACTTC
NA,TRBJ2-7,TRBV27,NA,CASSFGRGTYEQYF,TGTGCCAGCAGTTTCGGACGGGGAACCTACGAGCAGTACTTC
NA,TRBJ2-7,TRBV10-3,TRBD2,CAISPLAENGYEQYF,TGTGCCATCAGTCCACTAGCGGAAAATGGCTACGAGCAGTACTTC
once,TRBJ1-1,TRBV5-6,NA,CASSRDAGYPSTEAFF,TGTGCCAGCAGCCGGGATGCCGGGTATCCAAGCACTGAAGCTTTCTTT
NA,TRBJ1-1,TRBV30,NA,CALGRGGPEAFF,TGTGCCTTGGGGCGGGGTGGTCCTGAAGCTTTCTTT
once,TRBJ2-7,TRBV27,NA,CASGRDILYEQYF,TGTGCCAGCGGCCGGGACATCCTCTACGAGCAGTACTTC
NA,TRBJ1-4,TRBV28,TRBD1,CASSWTGSRGVFF,TGTGCCAGCAGCTGGACAGGCAGTCGAGGGGTGTTTTTT
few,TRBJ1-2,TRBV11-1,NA,CASSFRSGFNGYTF,TGTGCCAGCAGTTTCAGATCAGGTTTCAACGGCTACACCTTC
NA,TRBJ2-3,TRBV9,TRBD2,CASSAGLDFLGDTQYF,TGTGCCAGCAGCGCGGGACTAGATTTTTTAGGAGATACGCAGTATTTT
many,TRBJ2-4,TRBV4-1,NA,CASSQDLSGTRILAKNIQYF,TGCGCCAGCAGCCAAGACCTTTCCGGGACTCGGATCCTAGCCAAAAACATTCAGTACTTC
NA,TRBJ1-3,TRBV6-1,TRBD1,CASRAQGVGNTIYF,TGTGCCAGCAGGGCACAGGGGGTAGGAAACACCATATATTTT
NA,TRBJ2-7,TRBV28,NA,CASSLSRAEQYF,TGTGCCAGCAGTTTGTCGAGGGCCGAGCAGTACTTC
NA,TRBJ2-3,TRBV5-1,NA,CASSSPSVSTDTQYF,TGCGCCAGCAGCTCCCCGTCCGTGAGCACAGATACGCAGTATTTT
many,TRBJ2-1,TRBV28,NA,CASRVQGPYNEQFF,TGTGCCAGCAGGGTTCAGGGGCCCTACAATGAGCAGTTCTTC
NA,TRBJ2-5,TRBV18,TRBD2,CASSSGLAVQETQYF,TGTGCCAGCTCATCCGGACTAGCGGTCCAAGAGACCCAGTACTTC
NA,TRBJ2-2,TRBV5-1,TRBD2,CASGWVSGGPTGELFF,TGCGCCAGCGGTTGGGTATCGGGAGGGCCCACCGGGGAGCTGTTTTTT
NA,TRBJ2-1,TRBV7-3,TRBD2,CASSLKGPGGDHEQFF,TGTGCCAGCAGCTTAAAAGGTCCGGGAGGAGACCATGAGCAGTTCTTC
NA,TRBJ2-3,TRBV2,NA,CASTRNRDTQYF,TGTGCCAGCACTAGAAATAGGGATACGCAGTATTTT
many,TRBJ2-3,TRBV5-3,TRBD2,CARSSLAGLTDTQYF,TGTGCCAGAAGCAGCCTAGCGGGGCTCACAGATACGCAGTATTTT
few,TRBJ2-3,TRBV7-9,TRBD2,CASSLWLAGVADTQYF,TGTGCCAGCAGCTTATGGCTAGCGGGAGTTGCAGATACGCAGTATTTT
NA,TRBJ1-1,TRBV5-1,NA,CASTPKDRPEAFF,TGCGCCAGCACCCCCAAAGACAGACCTGAAGCTTTCTTT
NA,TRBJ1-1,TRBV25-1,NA,CASRVNTEAFF,TGTGCCAGCAGGGTGAACACTGAAGCTTTCTTT
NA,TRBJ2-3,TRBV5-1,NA,CASSLSLGSSDTQYF,TGCGCCAGCAGCTTATCCCTAGGTTCTTCAGATACGCAGTATTTT
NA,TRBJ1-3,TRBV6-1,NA,CASSDAGSSSGNTIYF,TGTGCCAGCAGTGACGCCGGGAGTAGCTCTGGAAACACCATATATTTT
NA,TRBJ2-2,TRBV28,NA,CATTIEANTGELFF,TGTGCCACCACCATTGAGGCCAACACCGGGGAGCTGTTTTTT
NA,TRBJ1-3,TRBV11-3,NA,CASSLTLNTIYF,TGTGCCAGCAGCTTAACATTAAACACCATATATTTT
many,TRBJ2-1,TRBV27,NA,CASSWTFGNEQFF,TGTGCCAGCAGTTGGACATTTGGTAATGAGCAGTTCTTC
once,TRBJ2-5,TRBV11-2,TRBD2,CASSLALAGETQYF,TGTGCCAGCAGCTTAGCACTAGCGGGGGAGACCCAGTACTTC
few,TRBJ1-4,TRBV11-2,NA,CASSFNTNEKLFF,TGTGCCAGCAGCTTCAATACTAATGAAAAACTGTTTTTT
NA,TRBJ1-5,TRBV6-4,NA,CASSLVREPQHF,TGTGCCAGCAGTCTAGTGCGGGAGCCCCAGCATTTT
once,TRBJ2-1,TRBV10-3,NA,CAISGQVGHGEQFF,TGTGCCATCAGTGGACAGGTGGGCCACGGTGAGCAGTTCTTC
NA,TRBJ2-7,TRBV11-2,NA,CASSFAGVRSSYEQYF,TGTGCCAGCAGCTTCGCGGGTGTCAGAAGCTCCTACGAGCAGTACTTC
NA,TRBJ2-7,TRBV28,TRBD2,CASRPSGSGYEQYF,TGTGCCAGCAGGCCTAGCGGGAGTGGCTACGAGCAGTACTTC
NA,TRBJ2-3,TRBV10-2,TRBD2,CASDSSGSIIPYF,TGCGCCAGCGATTCTAGCGGGAGCATAATACCGTATTTT
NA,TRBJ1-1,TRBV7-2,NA,CASSGVVGGTEAFF,TGTGCCAGCAGCGGAGTCGTCGGGGGAACTGAAGCTTTCTTT
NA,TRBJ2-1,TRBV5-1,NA,CASKSWTSTNEQFF,TGCGCCAGCAAATCCTGGACCTCCACGAATGAGCAGTTCTTC
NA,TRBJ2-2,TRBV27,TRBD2,CASSSGLAGGRNTGELFF,TGTGCCAGCAGTTCCGGACTAGCGGGAGGGAGAAACACCGGGGAGCTGTTTTTT
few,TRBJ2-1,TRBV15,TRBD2,CATSRELGLAVFF,TGTGCCACCAGCAGAGAATTGGGACTAGCGGTGTTCTTC
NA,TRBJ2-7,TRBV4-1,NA,CASSQGFDTGIPYEQYF,TGCGCCAGCAGCCAGGGGTTTGATACGGGGATTCCATACGAGCAGTACTTC
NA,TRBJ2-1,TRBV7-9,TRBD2,CASSLRGSVYNEQFF,TGTGCCAGCAGCTTGCGCGGGAGCGTTTACAATGAGCAGTTCTTC
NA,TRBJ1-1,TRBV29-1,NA,CSVAGDWNTEAFF,TGCAGCGTTGCAGGGGATTGGAACACTGAAGCTTTCTTT
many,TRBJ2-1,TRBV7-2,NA,CASRALLDSSSYNEQFF,TGTGCCAGCAGGGCCCTCCTGGACTCCTCATCCTACAATGAGCAGTTCTTC